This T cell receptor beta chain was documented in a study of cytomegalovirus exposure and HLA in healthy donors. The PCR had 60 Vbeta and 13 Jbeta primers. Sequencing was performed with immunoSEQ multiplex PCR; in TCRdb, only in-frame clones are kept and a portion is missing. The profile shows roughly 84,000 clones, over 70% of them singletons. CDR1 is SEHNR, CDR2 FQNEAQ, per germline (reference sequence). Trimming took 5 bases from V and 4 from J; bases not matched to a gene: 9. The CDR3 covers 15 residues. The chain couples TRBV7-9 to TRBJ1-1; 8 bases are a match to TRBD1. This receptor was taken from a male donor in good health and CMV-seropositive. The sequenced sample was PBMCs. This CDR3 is CASSTDRGWLTEAFF. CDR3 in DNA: TGTGCCAGCAGCACCGACAGGGGATGGCTCACTGAAGCTTTCTTT.